The present T cell receptor beta chain was sequenced within a study of T cell responses to AZD1222 COVID-19 vaccine. General study findings and limits: Only 5 to 7 individuals given AZD1222 were seropositive at baseline. Donors were largely white British and mainly female; clonal diversity was possibly underestimated. It was only after the peak T cell response that any repertoires were sampled. Researchers report vaccine-associated CD4 TCRs spanning spike, with dominance at 160-218 and 743-854.

Sequenced by immunoSEQ multiplex PCR; TCRdb stores in-frame clones only, minus some. The sample includes about 180,000 clones, over 90% of them seen just once. This clone was recorded only once. What it recognizes is unknown. The input for sequencing was peripheral blood, taken 28 days after the second AZD1222 dose. This TCR came from an adult who received the AZD1222 COVID-19 vaccine.

The CDR3 reads CASRGQGTRNQPQHF. DNA of the CDR3: TGTGCCAGCAGGGGACAGGGAACGCGAAATCAGCCCCAGCATTTT. The chain links TRBV6-4 to TRBJ1-5; the match to TRBD1 covers 9 bases. Germline-derived CDR1 and CDR2 are MRHNA and SNTAGT. After removal of 6 bases from V and 4 bases from J, the junction contained 7 bases not matched to a gene. The CDR3 is made up of 15 amino acids.